What follows describes a single T cell receptor (beta chain). The CDR3 has 12 residues. Germline CDR1 and CDR2: SGHRS and YFSETQ. V shed 0 bases and J shed 5 bases, with 5 bases lying between them. This record belongs to a study of blood T cell repertoires in COVID-19. Overall study: PBMCs, B-cell-depleted T cells, or T cells were the source of the cDNA or gDNA that made up the material.

Profiling relied on immunoSEQ multiplex PCR, and the TCRdb table lists in-frame clones only, not all of them. The profile shows approximately 210,000 clones, 82% of them singletons. Recruits, aged roughly 18 to 100 years, lived in about two dozen US areas. Grouping used clinical history reported by participants in a survey and questionnaire. Two negative PCRs, clearance, or symptom resolution characterized the recovered Cohort 3 donors. This receptor was taken from a man aged 40-49 years who had recovered from COVID-19. The chain has TRBV5-1 and TRBJ2-5; no firm D call. The sequencing input was PBMCs or T cells enriched from blood (not recorded which). In DNA, the CDR3 is TGCGCCAGCAGCTTGGCCGGGGAGACCCAGTACTTC. Amino acid sequence: CASSLAGETQYF.